One sample yielded the 27 T cell receptor beta chains listed below, sequenced in a study of T cells in Graves' hyperthyroidism and ophthalmopathy. TCR beta CDR3 regions were amplified from RNA. Using the HTBI primer set, a first-round RT-PCR was run on the TCR CDR3. TCRdb re-analysed the multiplex PCR reads in MiXCR, keeping a single row per CDR3 protein. The sample consists of approximately 570,000 distinct CDR3 sequences, 15% to 20% of them appearing once. The sequenced material came from blood. The receptors were sampled from a middle-aged man with Graves' ophthalmopathy.

This chain links TRBV29-1 with TRBJ1-1; D gene unclear. CDR1 and CDR2 from the germline V gene are SQVTM and ANQGSEA. Trimming removed 3 bases from V and 1 base from J, with 3 bases in between. This CDR3 comprises 11 residues. The CDR3 region is CSVDTNTEAFF. In DNA, the CDR3 is TGCAGCGTTGATACGAACACTGAAGCTTTCTTT.

The V gene is TRBV28, the J gene TRBJ2-1; 9 nucleotides match TRBD2. Unmatched junction bases numbered 18, after V lost 6 bases and J lost 15 bases. The CDR3 runs 15 residues. Looked up from germline, CDR1 is MDHEN and CDR2 is SYDVKM. In DNA, the CDR3 is TGTGCCAGCAGCTGGAGCTCTGCGGGAGGGACTGTACTGTTCTTC. Protein: CASSWSSAGGTVLFF.

This clonotype was observed a handful of times. V and J are TRBV9 and TRBJ2-7; D ambiguous. Germline V CDR1 and CDR2: SGDLS, YYNGEE. The germline V and J ends were trimmed by 4 bases and 4 bases, with 12 bases remaining between them. This CDR3 comprises 13 residues. The CDR3 protein is CASSSRPGYEQYF. The DNA for the CDR3 is TGTGCCAGCAGCTCCAGACCCGGATACGAGCAGTACTTC.

This clonotype occurred many times. The chain is built from TRBV6-1 and TRBJ2-2, with 7 bases lining up with TRBD1. Germline CDR1 and CDR2: MNHNS and SASEGT. The CDR3 contains 13 residues. Trimming removed 8 bases from V and 6 bases from J; junction bases left unmatched: 6. The CDR3 here is CASGPTGPGELFF. Here the CDR3 DNA reads TGTGCCAGCGGCCCGACAGGGCCCGGGGAGCTGTTTTTT.

This clonotype was detected ten times or more. The rearrangement links TRBV7-9 to TRBJ2-3; D is undetermined. Trimming took 1 base from V and 1 from J, leaving 12 bases between them. CDR3 length equals 16 residues. Germline values: CDR1 SEHNR, CDR2 FQNEAQ (reference sequence). CDR3: CASSLGAASGTDTQYF. The CDR3 bases are TGTGCCAGCAGCTTAGGGGCAGCCAGCGGCACAGATACGCAGTATTTT.

The CDR3 is CASSPLRDYGYTF. The DNA for the CDR3 is TGTGCCAGCTCACCCCTAAGGGACTATGGCTACACCTTC. V usage is TRBV18 and J usage is TRBJ1-2; D is ambiguous. The CDR3 totals 13 residues. Germline lookup yields CDR1 KGHSH and CDR2 LQKENI. Trimming shortened V by 3 bases and J by 3 bases, and 8 bases separated the two germline ends.

This clonotype was observed at least ten times. The chain uses TRBV6-5 and TRBJ2-3; the D gene is possibly TRBD2 (5 bases). In germline, CDR1 is MNHEY, CDR2 SVGAGI. The CDR3 spans 15 residues. V gave up 0 bases and J gave up 1 base, with 8 bases separating them. CDR3 sequence reads: CASSYSEAGTDTQYF. The CDR3, as DNA: TGTGCCAGCAGTTACTCGGAAGCGGGCACAGATACGCAGTATTTT.

This clonotype was counted between two and nine times. The rearrangement joins TRBV20-1 to TRBJ2-3; 7 nucleotides match TRBD2. Germline V CDR1 and CDR2: DFQATT, SNEGSKA (reference sequence). The CDR3 has 15 amino acids. J gave up 5 bases and V 5 bases, and 13 bases lay outside the gene matches. The CDR3 bases are TGCAGTGCTCCACAGAGCACTAGCGTACAAGATACGCAGTATTTT. It specifies CSAPQSTSVQDTQYF.

V usage is TRBV5-1 and J usage is TRBJ1-2, with TRBD1 matching over 9 bases. The length of the CDR3 is 12 residues. Germline lookup yields CDR1 SGHRS and CDR2 YFSETQ. V lost 5 bases to trimming and J lost 8 bases; unmatched junction nucleotides: 4. In DNA, the CDR3 is TGCGCCAGCAGTGAGACAGGGGGAGGCTACACCTTC. Amino acids: CASSETGGGYTF.

The chain uses TRBV6-2 or TRBV6-3 and TRBJ2-3; D might be TRBD2 (6 bases). CDR3 length equals 13 residues. Trimming left V 7 bases short and J 1 base short, with 9 bases between. Germline CDR1 is MNHEY and CDR2 is SVGEGT. CDR3 bases: TGTGCCAGCAACCGACTAGGCACAGATACGCAGTATTTT. Protein: CASNRLGTDTQYF.

This clonotype was counted only a few times. The chain carries TRBV19 and TRBJ1-1, with 8 nucleotides matching TRBD1. Germline V gene data show CDR1 as LNHDA and CDR2 as SQIVND (reference sequence). J was trimmed by 1 base and V by 1 base; bases with no gene match: 5. The CDR3 is made up of 16 amino acids. For the CDR3, the DNA is TGTGCCAGTAGTATAGGATCCGGACAGGGGAACACTGAAGCTTTCTTT. It is translated as CASSIGSGQGNTEAFF.

This clonotype came up a few times. V is TRBV7-2 and J is TRBJ2-1, with D possibly TRBD1 on 6 matching bases. This CDR3 contains 12 residues. The germline V gene encodes CDR1 SGHTA and CDR2 FQGNSA. V dropped 2 bases and J dropped 9 bases, with 8 bases sitting between them. The CDR3 nucleotides read TGTGCCAGCAGCTTACAGGGGTTTGAGCAGTTCTTC. Encoded protein: CASSLQGFEQFF.

This rearrangement joins TRBV12-3 or TRBV12-4 to TRBJ1-1; D is perhaps TRBD1 (6 bases). V was trimmed by 7 bases and J by 1 base, leaving 13 bases between them. The CDR3 has 14 amino acids. The CDR3 sequence: CASIPTGSNTEAFF. The DNA of the CDR3 is TGTGCCAGCATCCCAACAGGGTCGAACACTGAAGCTTTCTTT.

This chain uses TRBV10-3 with TRBJ1-1; D is undetermined. The CDR3 is made up of 14 amino acids. The V end lost 6 bases, the J end lost 0 bases, and 11 bases lay between the germline ends. Germline V gene data show CDR1 as ENHRY and CDR2 as SYGVKD. The CDR3 region has the DNA TGTGCCATCAGGAGAGAGGGCATGAACACTGAAGCTTTCTTT. It is translated as CAIRREGMNTEAFF.

This clonotype was observed a handful of times. The chain couples TRBV5-4 to TRBJ2-1; 8 bases are a match to TRBD2. Germline assignment: CDR1 SGHNT and CDR2 YYREEE (reference sequence). V trimming: 4 bases; J trimming: 0 bases; junction bases outside the gene matches: 9. The CDR3 covers 17 residues. The CDR3 here is CASSPGGERGSYNEQFF. In DNA form, the CDR3 reads TGTGCCAGCAGCCCCGGGGGGGAGCGGGGCTCCTACAATGAGCAGTTCTTC.

The chain joins TRBV7-9 to TRBJ2-1; TRBD2 agrees at 10 bases. The J segment lost 0 bases and the V segment lost 4 bases, leaving 9 bases of the junction unmatched. Germline V gene sequence: CDR1 SEHNR, CDR2 FQNEAQ (reference sequence). This CDR3 comprises 18 residues. CDR3 bases: TGTGCCAGCAGCTACAACCGGGCTAGCGGGAGCTCCTACAATGAGCAGTTCTTC. Translating it yields CASSYNRASGSSYNEQFF.

This clonotype was detected a few times. The chain couples TRBV7-8 to TRBJ2-2; 8 bases are a match to TRBD2. The germline gives CDR1 SGHVS, CDR2 FQNEAQ. V gave up 6 bases and J gave up 6 bases; unmatched junction bases: 9. This CDR3 region has 15 residues. The CDR3 nucleotides are TGTGCCAGCAGTATGAGCGGGGGAATTTCCGGGGAGCTGTTTTTT. Translating gives CASSMSGGISGELFF.

There are a few counts of this clonotype. V is TRBV6-5 and J is TRBJ2-1, with 9 positions matching TRBD1. The CDR3 has 16 residues. V shed 0 bases, J shed 6 bases, and the junction held 6 bases outside the gene matches. Germline values: CDR1 MNHEY, CDR2 SVGAGI. The CDR3 sequence is CASSYSPGTGPNEQFF. The CDR3 nucleotides are TGTGCCAGCAGTTACTCGCCCGGGACAGGGCCCAATGAGCAGTTCTTC.

This clonotype was observed many times. The gene calls are TRBV7-8 and TRBJ2-1; 7 nucleotides line up with TRBD2. This CDR3 comprises 20 residues. Losses at the gene ends were 3 bases for V and 0 bases for J; bases not matched to a gene: 17. Germline lookup yields CDR1 SGHVS and CDR2 FQNEAQ. CDR3 in DNA: TGTGCCAGCAGCTTTGGTATGAGCGAGCGGGGCTTGAGCTCCTACAATGAGCAGTTCTTC. Translating gives CASSFGMSERGLSSYNEQFF.

A few counts support this clonotype. This chain links TRBV12-3 or TRBV12-4 with TRBJ2-3, with D tentatively TRBD2 (6 bases). The CDR3 consists of 16 residues. V lost 5 bases to trimming and J lost 3 bases, with 18 bases between them. The CDR3 spells CASSPTPGLNTDTQYF. In DNA, the CDR3 is TGTGCCAGCAGTCCGACTCCCGGACTAAATACAGATACGCAGTATTTT.

The CDR3 is CASSLRREVTDTQYF. The CDR3 coding sequence is TGTGCCAGCAGCTTGCGGCGGGAGGTCACAGATACGCAGTATTTT. The rearrangement links TRBV5-4 to TRBJ2-3, with 8 bases fitting TRBD2. The germline V gene has CDR1 SGHNT and CDR2 YYREEE (reference sequence). Losses at the gene ends were 1 base for V and 2 bases for J; bases not matched to a gene: 3. The CDR3 length is 15 residues.

This clonotype came up a few times. The chain is built from TRBV7-9 and TRBJ1-4, with a possible D match to TRBD1 (6 bases). This CDR3 has 15 amino acids. CDR1 and CDR2 from the germline V gene are SEHNR and FQNEAQ (reference sequence). The V and J ends lost 6 bases and 4 bases respectively, with 15 bases between them. CDR3 loop: CASSSTGGYNEKLFF. The CDR3 region has the DNA TGTGCCAGCAGTTCGACAGGAGGATATAATGAAAAACTGTTTTTT.

This clonotype was found once. The junction and the germline gene differ at one end; a read error may be behind it. The J gene is TRBJ2-3, the V gene TRBV9, with D perhaps matching TRBD1 (6 bases). This CDR3 is built from 16 residues. Germline lookup yields CDR1 SGDLS and CDR2 YYNGEE. CDR3 nucleotides: TGTGTCAGCAGCTCAGGCACGGGGACCCCTCCAGGGGCGCAGTATTTT. Translated, it gives CVSSSGTGTPPGAQYF. Variable domain in full (rest from reference TRBV9 and TRBJ2-3): DSGVTQTPKHLITATGQRVTLRCSPRSGDLSVYWYQQSLDQGLQFLIQYYNGEERAKGNILERFSAQQFPDLHSELNLSSLELGDSALYFCVSSSGTGTPPGAQYFGPGTRLTVL.

This clonotype was observed at least ten times. The chain is built from TRBV2 and TRBJ2-5, with 8 bases matching TRBD1. Germline V lookup: CDR1 SNHLY, CDR2 FYNNEI. V lost 6 bases, J lost 2 bases, and 8 bases stayed unmatched. This CDR3 has 15 residues. This CDR3 reads CASSGQGGLQETQYF. DNA of the CDR3: TGTGCCAGCAGCGGACAGGGCGGTCTACAAGAGACCCAGTACTTC.

As to this clonotype: A much larger clone differs from this one at a single base, so this may be a read error. The rearrangement uses TRBV2 and TRBJ1-2; TRBD1 is a possible D gene (5 bases). In germline, CDR1 is SNHLY, CDR2 FYNNEI. This CDR3 spans 16 amino acids. The CDR3 sequence: CASSERRAGGVYGCTF. CDR3 DNA sequence: TGTGCCAGCAGTGAACGCAGGGCGGGGGGGGTTTATGGCTGCACCTTC. The full variable domain, its missing parts supplied by reference TRBV2 and TRBJ1-2, is EPEVTQTPSHQVTQMGQEVILRCVPISNHLYFYWYRQILGQKVEFLVSFYNNEISEKSEIFDDQFSVERPDGSNFTLKIRSTKLEDSAMYFCASSERRAGGVYGCTFGSGTRLTVV.

The chain employs TRBV6-5 and TRBJ2-7; maybe TRBD2 (6 bases). The V gene's germline CDR1 is MNHEY and CDR2 SVGAGI. Trimming took off 2 bases at V and 2 bases at J, with 13 bases between the two ends. This CDR3 spans 15 amino acids. CDR3 amino acids: CASSYGTEGPYEQYF. The CDR3, as DNA: TGTGCCAGCAGTTACGGGACGGAGGGACCCTACGAGCAGTACTTC.

In the case of this clonotype: Just one base apart from a much larger clone, this may be a read error. The chain recombines TRBV20-1 with TRBJ2-5; the D call may be TRBD1 or TRBD2 (6 bases each). CDR3 length equals 12 residues. Germline assignment: CDR1 DFQATT and CDR2 SNEGSKA (reference sequence). The DNA of the CDR3 is TGCAGCCTTAATGGGGGCGGGGAGACCCGGTACTTC. Residues: CSLNGGGETRYF.